A single sample gave rise to the 32 T cell receptor beta chains below, sequenced in a study of blood T cell repertoires in COVID-19. Using immunoSEQ multiplex PCR, the repertoire was profiled, and TCRdb retains in-frame clones only, with some absent. The sample yields about 110,000 clones, just under 90% seen once. Material for sequencing was peripheral blood. All receptors derive from a human donor in a cohort sampled during active COVID-19.

V gene TRBV5-1 combines with J gene TRBJ2-2; D is ambiguous. This CDR3 contains 15 residues. Trimming cost V 0 bases and J 3 bases, with 9 bases left between them. CDR1 SGHRS and CDR2 YFSETQ come from the germline V gene. Written as DNA, the CDR3 is TGCGCCAGCAGCTTGGCGAGCCAGGACACCGGGGAGCTGTTTTTT. This translates into CASSLASQDTGELFF. Supplemented by reference TRBV5-1 and TRBJ2-2, the full variable domain reads KAGVTQTPRYLIKTRGQQVTLSCSPISGHRSVSWYQQTPGQGLQFLFEYFSETQRNKGNFPGRFSGRQFSNSRSEMNVSTLELGDSALYLCASSLASQDTGELFFGEGSRLTVL.

On this clone: Compared with germline, one end of the junction differs, possibly owing to a read error. The chain is built from TRBV18 and TRBJ2-3; D is perhaps TRBD1 (6 bases). This CDR3 contains 12 residues. Germline assignment: CDR1 KGHSH and CDR2 LQKENI. This chain's CDR3 is CASSPGADMQYF. CDR3 DNA sequence: TGTGCCAGCTCTCCAGGGGCCGATATGCAGTATTTT.

The chain couples TRBV6-5 to TRBJ1-4, with D tentatively TRBD1 (6 bases). Germline assignment: CDR1 MNHEY and CDR2 SVGAGI. V shed 10 bases and J shed 0 bases, with 12 bases lying between them. This CDR3 has 14 amino acids. The CDR3 region has the DNA TGTGCCAACCCCTCAGGGGCAACTAATGAAAAACTGTTTTTT. This encodes CANPSGATNEKLFF.

The CDR3 sequence is CASSPHGGGTSGLEQYF. The CDR3 DNA reads as TGTGCCAGCAGCCCACACGGGGGGGGGACTAGCGGGCTCGAGCAGTACTTC. The rearrangement joins TRBV9 to TRBJ2-7; 12 nucleotides agree with TRBD2. CDR3 size: 17 residues. Unmatched junction bases numbered 14, after V lost 4 bases and J lost 6 bases. Germline V gives CDR1 SGDLS, CDR2 YYNGEE.

With regard to this clone: In the same sample, other DNA sequences code for this CDR3. The chain joins TRBV4-1 to TRBJ1-1; TRBD1 aligns across 7 bases. CDR3 length: 13 residues. Trimming removed 5 bases from V and 5 bases from J; junction bases left unmatched: 5. CDR1 and CDR2 from the germline V gene are MGHRA and YSYEKL. The CDR3 region is CASSTRQGTEAFF. Written as DNA, the CDR3 is TGCGCCAGCAGCACTCGACAGGGTACTGAAGCTTTCTTT.

The gene calls are TRBV19 and TRBJ2-7, with 10 positions matching TRBD2. This CDR3 spans 15 amino acids. The J segment lost 4 bases and the V segment lost 3 bases, leaving 6 bases of the junction unmatched. Germline V gene lookup returns CDR1 LNHDA and CDR2 SQIVND (reference sequence). This CDR3 reads CASSIASGSLYEQYF. As DNA, the CDR3 is TGTGCCAGTAGTATCGCTAGCGGGAGCTTGTACGAGCAGTACTTC.

The V call is TRBV19, the J call TRBJ2-7, with TRBD1 matching 7 bases. Per the germline V gene, CDR1 is LNHDA and CDR2 is SQIVND (reference sequence). J lost 3 bases, V lost 9 bases, and 14 bases had no gene match. This CDR3 is built from 15 residues. The DNA of the CDR3 is TGTGCCAGCAGTCGAGGGGGCGCGCAAAACTACGAGCAGTACTTC. This sequence encodes CASSRGGAQNYEQYF.

The chain couples TRBV7-4 to TRBJ2-7; D not certain. The germline CDR1 and CDR2 sequences are SGHVT and SQSDAQ. The CDR3 runs 14 residues. The V and J ends lost 2 bases and 4 bases respectively, with 12 bases between them. In DNA form, the CDR3 reads TGTGCCAGCAGCTTAACGCGAACCGGTTACGAGCAGTACTTC. Amino acids: CASSLTRTGYEQYF.

The chain uses TRBV7-2 and TRBJ2-7; the match to TRBD2 covers 10 bases. Per germline, CDR1 SGHTA and CDR2 FQGNSA. Germline trimming cut 1 base from V and 2 bases from J; bases unmatched to any gene: 5. The CDR3 has 16 residues. This CDR3 is CASSLVSGGTPYEQYF. CDR3 DNA sequence: TGTGCCAGCAGCTTAGTTAGCGGGGGGACCCCCTACGAGCAGTACTTC.

The rearrangement links TRBV11-3 to TRBJ2-7, with D perhaps matching TRBD1 (5 bases). CDR1 SGHNT and CDR2 YENEEA come from the germline V gene. This CDR3 contains 13 residues. Trimming stripped 4 bases from V and 1 base from J, with 8 bases between. The CDR3 nucleotides read TGTGCCAGCAGCTCTACAGGTTCCTACGAGCAGTACTTC. It translates to CASSSTGSYEQYF.

The chain uses TRBV6-5 and TRBJ1-2; 7 bases fit TRBD1. CDR1 is MNHEY, CDR2 SVGAGI, per germline. With V trimmed by 4 bases and J by 5 bases, 10 bases remained unmatched. The CDR3 length is 15 residues. CDR3 in amino acids: CASSSGQASGYGYTF. CDR3 coding DNA: TGTGCCAGCAGTTCCGGACAGGCGTCGGGATATGGCTACACCTTC.

V and J are TRBV27 and TRBJ2-7; 8 positions match TRBD2. J gave up 4 bases and V 7 bases, and 15 bases lay outside the gene matches. This CDR3 spans 16 amino acids. Germline V gene lookup returns CDR1 MNHEY and CDR2 SMNVEV (reference sequence). The CDR3 coding sequence is TGTGCCAGCAAGGGGGGGGGATTAGCGGGAAGATACGAGCAGTACTTC. It yields the protein CASKGGGLAGRYEQYF.

V is TRBV20-1 and J is TRBJ2-7; D unresolved. V was cut by 6 bases and J by 2 bases, with 8 bases left in between. The germline CDR1 and CDR2 sequences are DFQATT and SNEGSKA (reference sequence). The CDR3 totals 11 residues. This chain's CDR3 is CSAPGAYEQYF. DNA of the CDR3: TGCAGTGCCCCAGGCGCCTACGAGCAGTACTTC.

This chain joins TRBV6-5 and TRBJ1-1, with 7 bases fitting TRBD1. The CDR3 sequence is 13 residues long. Germline V gives CDR1 MNHEY, CDR2 SVGAGI. Losses at the gene ends were 8 bases for V and 0 bases for J; bases not matched to a gene: 3. The CDR3 spells CASGQALNTEAFF. In DNA, the CDR3 is TGTGCCAGCGGACAGGCCCTGAACACTGAAGCTTTCTTT.

This chain connects TRBV2 to TRBJ2-2; D is possibly TRBD1 (6 bases). V shed 6 bases and J shed 6 bases, with 17 bases lying between them. In germline, CDR1 is SNHLY, CDR2 FYNNEI. The CDR3 covers 15 residues. The CDR3 nucleotides are TGTGCCAGCAGAGAACAGGGCCAAGTCTCCGGGGAGCTGTTTTTT. Encoded protein: CASREQGQVSGELFF.

The CDR3 here is CASSLIEYNEQFF. The CDR3 nucleotides are TGTGCCAGCAGTTTGATAGAGTACAATGAGCAGTTCTTC. The chain combines TRBV12-3 or TRBV12-4 with TRBJ2-1; D gene ambiguous. The germline V and J ends were trimmed by 3 bases and 4 bases, with 7 bases remaining between them. This CDR3 is 13 amino acids long.

V usage is TRBV6-5 and J usage is TRBJ2-7, with D perhaps TRBD1 (6 bases). Trimming shortened V by 6 bases and J by 6 bases, and 12 bases separated the two germline ends. Germline V gene lookup returns CDR1 MNHEY and CDR2 SVGAGI. The CDR3 extends over 12 amino acids. In DNA form, the CDR3 reads TGTGCCAGCAGACAGGGATCAGCCGAGCAGTACTTC. Residues: CASRQGSAEQYF.

The V call is TRBV3-1 (or the pseudogene TRBV3-2), the J call TRBJ2-5, with 8 bases that match TRBD1. The germline gives CDR1 LGHDT, CDR2 YNNKEL (reference sequence). V lost 0 bases and J lost 5; bases outside the gene matches: 11. CDR3 length: 17 residues. CDR3 DNA sequence: TGTGCCAGCAGCCAAGACCGAACAGGGGGAAGTTCGGAGACCCAGTACTTC. It translates to CASSQDRTGGSSETQYF.

The V and J genes are TRBV3-1 (or the pseudogene TRBV3-2) and TRBJ1-2; a possible D gene is TRBD1 (5 bases). This CDR3 comprises 14 residues. Looked up from germline, CDR1 is LGHDT and CDR2 is YNNKEL (reference sequence). V lost 2 bases to trimming and J lost 9 bases, with 16 bases between them. The CDR3 region has the DNA TGTGCCAGCAGCCAAAGTCCGGGGGTGAGGAGCTACACCTTC. Translating it yields CASSQSPGVRSYTF.

The chain is built from TRBV9 and TRBJ2-7; the D is unclear. Trimming took 6 bases from V and 4 from J, leaving 17 bases between them. The CDR3 runs to 14 residues. The V gene's germline CDR1 is SGDLS and CDR2 YYNGEE. CDR3 amino acids: CASTPTGHTYEQYF. The DNA of the CDR3 is TGTGCCAGCACCCCAACGGGTCACACGTACGAGCAGTACTTC.

This clone was observed a handful of times. J is TRBJ2-7 and V is TRBV2; 8 bases match TRBD1. In germline, CDR1 is SNHLY, CDR2 FYNNEI. CDR3 length: 13 amino acids. The J segment lost 3 bases and the V segment lost 9 bases, leaving 7 bases of the junction unmatched. Here the CDR3 reads CARGGTGHYEQYF. The CDR3 bases are TGTGCCAGAGGGGGGACAGGACACTACGAGCAGTACTTC.

J is TRBJ2-7 and V is TRBV7-2; D is perhaps TRBD1 (5 bases). The V gene's germline CDR1 is SGHTA and CDR2 FQGNSA. V dropped 3 bases and J dropped 6 bases, with 12 bases sitting between them. This CDR3 region has 13 residues. The CDR3 sequence: CASSLSRVPEQYF. CDR3 nucleotide sequence: TGTGCCAGCAGCTTGTCCAGGGTCCCCGAGCAGTACTTC.

The rearrangement joins TRBV27 to TRBJ2-1; 12 bases align to TRBD2. CDR1 and CDR2 from the germline V gene are MNHEY and SMNVEV (reference sequence). The CDR3 has 15 amino acids. The trim removed 2 bases at V and 8 bases at J, leaving 4 bases unmatched. The CDR3 is CASSLVGLAGDEQFF. The CDR3 nucleotides read TGTGCCAGCAGTTTAGTGGGACTAGCGGGCGATGAGCAGTTCTTC.

The chain combines TRBV10-3 with TRBJ2-1; perhaps TRBD2 as D (6 bases). Germline assignment: CDR1 ENHRY and CDR2 SYGVKD. The CDR3 consists of 13 residues. Trimming took 8 bases from V and 4 from J, leaving 12 bases between them. CDR3 nucleotides: TGTGCCATCGCCGCTAGCGATTACAATGAGCAGTTCTTC. It codes for CAIAASDYNEQFF.

V and J are TRBV5-1 and TRBJ2-7; 8 bases map to TRBD1. CDR1 and CDR2 from the germline V gene are SGHRS and YFSETQ. V lost 0 bases and J lost 4; bases outside the gene matches: 3. The CDR3 totals 14 residues. Written as DNA, the CDR3 is TGCGCCAGCAGCTTGGAACAGGGGGGTTACGAGCAGTACTTC. It codes for CASSLEQGGYEQYF.

This chain uses TRBV19 with TRBJ1-4; TRBD1 aligns across 7 bases. The length of the CDR3 is 17 residues. Germline values: CDR1 LNHDA, CDR2 SQIVND (reference sequence). V lost 3 bases to trimming and J lost 2 bases; unmatched junction nucleotides: 9. This CDR3 is CASSILTKGATNEKLFF. CDR3 DNA sequence: TGTGCCAGTAGTATTCTGACGAAGGGGGCGACTAATGAAAAACTGTTTTTT. The full variable domain, with the rest looked up from reference TRBV19 and TRBJ1-4, is DGGITQSPKYLFRKEGQNVTLSCEQNLNHDAMYWYRQDPGQGLRLIYYSQIVNDFQKGDIAEGYSVSREKKESFPLTVTSAQKNPTAFYLCASSILTKGATNEKLFFGSGTQLSVL.

The chain links TRBV20-1 to TRBJ2-3, with D tentatively TRBD1 (6 bases). Germline CDR1 and CDR2: DFQATT and SNEGSKA (reference sequence). V lost 3 bases, J lost 3 bases, and 22 bases lay in between. The CDR3 loop spans 17 amino acids. This chain's CDR3 is CSASRRVGRGGTDTQYF. DNA for the CDR3: TGCAGTGCTAGTCGCAGGGTTGGCAGGGGCGGTACAGATACGCAGTATTTT.

The gene calls are TRBV18 and TRBJ2-5; TRBD1 agrees at 7 bases. V trimming: 3 bases; J trimming: 5 bases; junction bases outside the gene matches: 9. The CDR3 has 15 amino acids. CDR1 and CDR2 (germline): KGHSH, LQKENI. CDR3 loop: CASSPPTGIGETQYF. The CDR3 DNA reads as TGTGCCAGCTCACCCCCGACAGGGATTGGCGAGACCCAGTACTTC.

The chain couples TRBV7-9 to TRBJ2-5, with D possibly TRBD1 on 8 matching bases. Per germline, CDR1 SEHNR and CDR2 FQNEAQ (reference sequence). The CDR3 is 14 residues long. V was clipped by 4 bases and J by 4 bases, with 13 bases between them. The CDR3 region has the DNA TGTGCCAGCAGCTCGGACAGGGAGGGAGAGACCCAGTACTTC. Amino acid sequence: CASSSDREGETQYF.

Points on this clone: This same CDR3 is encoded by further DNA sequences in the sample. The chain carries TRBV11-3 and TRBJ2-2; 8 bases align to TRBD2. V shed 5 bases and J 0 bases; nucleotides not matched to a gene: 5. CDR3 length equals 16 residues. Germline V gene sequence: CDR1 SGHNT, CDR2 YENEEA. In DNA, the CDR3 is TGTGCCAGCAGCCCGCCGGGACTAGCGAACACCGGGGAGCTGTTTTTT. Protein sequence: CASSPPGLANTGELFF.

Concerning this clone itself: Within the sample, other DNA sequences also encode this same CDR3. The chain recombines TRBV5-5 with TRBJ1-5; D remains unclear. The CDR3 runs 14 residues. V lost 0 bases and J lost 1, with 5 bases in between. Germline V gene lookup returns CDR1 SGHKS and CDR2 YYEKEE (reference sequence). CDR3 sequence (DNA): TGTGCCAGCAGCTTGGACTCAAGCAATCAGCCCCAGCATTTT. Translating it yields CASSLDSSNQPQHF.

The CDR3 here is CASSLGGSWETQYF. CDR3 coding DNA: TGCGCCAGCAGCTTAGGCGGGTCCTGGGAGACCCAGTACTTC. The V call is TRBV5-1, the J call TRBJ2-5; TRBD2 is a possible D gene (5 bases). Germline V gene sequence: CDR1 SGHRS, CDR2 YFSETQ. Trimming took 2 bases from V and 5 from J, leaving 13 bases between them. This CDR3 spans 14 amino acids.